This TCR beta chain was identified in a study of STAT5B mutations in CD4+ large granular lymphocyte leukemia. Study-wide results and limits: Main leukemic clonotypes were patient-specific, but approximately 25% appeared at low frequency elsewhere. Of heterogeneous patient samples, only five or six CD4-sorted ones were compared for clonality. Top patient clones used TRBV06 genes more often: 8/27 versus 2/35 in controls.

Data came from immunoSEQ multiplex PCR; TCRdb stores just in-frame clones and leaves some out. Of 7,000 to 10,000 clones in the sample, around 75% were seen once. This CDR3 has 15 amino acids. Germline assignment: CDR1 MNHEY and CDR2 SVGAGI. V lost 6 bases to trimming and J lost 3 bases; unmatched junction nucleotides: 8. Comments on this clone: Its antigen remains unknown.

The sequencing input was PBMCs. This clonotype was obtained from a woman aged 55-69 years with CD4+ T-cell large granular lymphocyte leukemia. V is TRBV6-5 and J is TRBJ1-3, with TRBD1 matching 7 bases. In nucleotides, the CDR3 is TGTGCCAGCAGGGGGCTCCGGGACAGTGGAAACACCATATATTTT. It translates to CASRGLRDSGNTIYF.